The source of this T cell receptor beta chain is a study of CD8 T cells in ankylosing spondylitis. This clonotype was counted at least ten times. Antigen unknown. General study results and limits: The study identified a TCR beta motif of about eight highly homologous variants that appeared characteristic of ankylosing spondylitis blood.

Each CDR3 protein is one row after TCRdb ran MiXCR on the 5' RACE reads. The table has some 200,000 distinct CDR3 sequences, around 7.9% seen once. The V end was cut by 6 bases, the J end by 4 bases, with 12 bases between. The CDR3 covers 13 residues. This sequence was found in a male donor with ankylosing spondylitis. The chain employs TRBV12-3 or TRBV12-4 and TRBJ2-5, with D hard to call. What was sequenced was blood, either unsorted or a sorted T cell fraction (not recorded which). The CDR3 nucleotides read TGTGCCAGCAGCCCTGGGCGTTTAGAGACCCAGTACTTC. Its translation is CASSPGRLETQYF.